This T cell receptor (beta chain) was sequenced in a study of blood T cells in healthy people across ages. Findings and limits, study-wide: Researchers deemed the diversity estimates from one million T cells underestimates.

Next came a second PCR, run for 7 to 11 cycles, which used a sample-barcoded 5' primer along with a J-beta primer mix. Each cDNA molecule carried a tag from a template-switch adaptor that contained 12 random nucleotides. TCRdb reanalysed the 5' RACE reads using MiXCR and keeps one entry per CDR3 protein. The table includes about 620,000 distinct CDR3 sequences, 52% detected once. A few counts support this clonotype. Antigen unknown. RNA extraction gave at least 5 micrograms of total RNA per sample. Germline V lookup: CDR1 LGHNA, CDR2 YSLEER. The CDR3 covers 17 residues. Trimming removed 0 bases at V and 0 bases at J, with 14 bases between.

Sequencing used blood. The receptor's source is a woman older than 75 in good health. V and J are TRBV4-3 and TRBJ1-2, with D unclear. The CDR3 here is CASSQDSAGAPNYGYTF. For the CDR3, the DNA is TGCGCCAGCAGCCAAGATTCCGCAGGAGCTCCTAACTATGGCTACACCTTC.